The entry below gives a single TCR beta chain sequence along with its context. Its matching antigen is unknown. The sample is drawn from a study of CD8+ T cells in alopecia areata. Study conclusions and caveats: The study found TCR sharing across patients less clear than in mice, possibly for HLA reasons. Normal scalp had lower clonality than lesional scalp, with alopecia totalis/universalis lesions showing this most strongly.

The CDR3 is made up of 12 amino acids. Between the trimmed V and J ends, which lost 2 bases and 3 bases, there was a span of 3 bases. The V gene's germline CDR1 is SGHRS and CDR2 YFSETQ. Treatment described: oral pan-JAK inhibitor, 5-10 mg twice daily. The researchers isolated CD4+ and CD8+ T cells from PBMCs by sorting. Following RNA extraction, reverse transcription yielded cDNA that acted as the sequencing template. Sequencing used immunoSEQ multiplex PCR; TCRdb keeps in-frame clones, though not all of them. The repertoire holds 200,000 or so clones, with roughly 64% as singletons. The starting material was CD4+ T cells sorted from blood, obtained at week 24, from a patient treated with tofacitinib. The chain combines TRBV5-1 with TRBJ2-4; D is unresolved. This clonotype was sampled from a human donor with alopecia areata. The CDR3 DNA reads TGCGCCAGCAGCTTTGACAAAAACATTCAGTACTTC. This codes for CASSFDKNIQYF. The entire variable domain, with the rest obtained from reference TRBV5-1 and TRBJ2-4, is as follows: KAGVTQTPRYLIKTRGQQVTLSCSPISGHRSVSWYQQTPGQGLQFLFEYFSETQRNKGNFPGRFSGRQFSNSRSEMNVSTLELGDSALYLCASSFDKNIQYFGAGTRLSVL.